Listed here are 4 T cell receptor beta chains from one sample, sequenced in a study of regulatory T cells in long-lasting Graves disease. Library construction for TCR beta used iRepertoire HTBI primers and Arm-PCR of CDR3 regions. Each CDR3 protein is one row after TCRdb ran MiXCR on the multiplex PCR reads. The table has 580,000 or so distinct CDR3 sequences, about 16% seen once. Time point described: newly diagnosed GD, antithyroid drugs for less than 3 months. Preparation of the TCR library used RNA extracted from PBMCs. These same data were also listed under a study on T cells in Graves' hyperthyroidism and ophthalmopathy.

Specimen: peripheral blood mononuclear cells (PBMCs), collected at new diagnosis, from a patient treated with antithyroid drugs. The receptors stem from a man younger than 30 with Graves disease.

This clonotype was detected ten times or more. This chain joins TRBV7-3 and TRBJ2-7; D uncertain. Trimming stripped 2 bases from V and 0 bases from J, with 14 bases between. This CDR3 has 16 residues. Germline V CDR1 and CDR2: SGHTA, FQGTGA. CDR3 protein: CASSLHRNSGSYEQYF. Written as DNA, the CDR3 is TGTGCCAGCAGCTTACATAGGAACTCGGGCTCCTACGAGCAGTACTTC. The variable domain in full, completed from reference TRBV7-3 and TRBJ2-7, reads GAGVSQTPSNKVTEKGKYVELRCDPISGHTALYWYRQSLGQGPEFLIYFQGTGAADDSGLPNDRFFAVRPEGSVSTLKIQRTERGDSAVYLCASSLHRNSGSYEQYFGPGTRLTVT.

This clonotype has a count of ten or more. The rearrangement links TRBV6-1 to TRBJ1-5; TRBD1 might be the D (6 bases). CDR3 length: 17 residues. V shed 0 bases and J shed 3 bases, with 15 bases lying between them. Germline values: CDR1 MNHNS, CDR2 SASEGT. The CDR3 spells CASSEAQAGAYNQPQHF. CDR3 sequence (DNA): TGTGCCAGCAGTGAAGCGCAGGCAGGGGCGTACAATCAGCCCCAGCATTTT.

This clonotype was detected many times. The rearrangement uses TRBV2 and TRBJ1-5; a weak D match, TRBD1 (6 bases). CDR3 size: 14 residues. Germline V CDR1 and CDR2: SNHLY, FYNNEI. The V and J ends lost 0 bases and 7 bases respectively, with 10 bases between them. CDR3: CASSEAYGGQPQHF. The DNA of the CDR3 is TGTGCCAGCAGTGAAGCTTATGGGGGCCAGCCCCAGCATTTT.

This clonotype was seen at least ten times. The genes are TRBV12-3 or TRBV12-4 and TRBJ1-5; D unclear. V was pared by 7 bases and J by 3 bases, with 13 bases between. This CDR3 contains 14 residues. CDR3 in amino acids: CASNLRRTNQPQHF. In DNA form, the CDR3 reads TGTGCCAGCAACCTTAGACGGACCAATCAGCCCCAGCATTTT.